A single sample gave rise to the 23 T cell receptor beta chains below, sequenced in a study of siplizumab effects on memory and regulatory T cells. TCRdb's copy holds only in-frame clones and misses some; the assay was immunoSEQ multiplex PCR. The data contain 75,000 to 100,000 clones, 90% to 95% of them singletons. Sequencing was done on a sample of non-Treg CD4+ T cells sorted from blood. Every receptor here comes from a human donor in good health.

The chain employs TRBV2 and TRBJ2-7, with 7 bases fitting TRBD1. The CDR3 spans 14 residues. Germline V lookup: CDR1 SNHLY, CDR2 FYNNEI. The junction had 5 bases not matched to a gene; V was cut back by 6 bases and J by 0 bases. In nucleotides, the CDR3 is TGTGCCAGCAGCCCGACAGGGATCTCCTACGAGCAGTACTTC. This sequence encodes CASSPTGISYEQYF.

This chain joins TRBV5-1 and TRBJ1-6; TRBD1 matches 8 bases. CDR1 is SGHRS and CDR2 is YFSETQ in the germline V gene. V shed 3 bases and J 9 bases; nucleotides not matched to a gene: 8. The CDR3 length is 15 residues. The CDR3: CASSSIQGAISPLHF. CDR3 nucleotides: TGCGCCAGCAGCTCGATCCAGGGGGCGATTTCACCCCTCCACTTT.

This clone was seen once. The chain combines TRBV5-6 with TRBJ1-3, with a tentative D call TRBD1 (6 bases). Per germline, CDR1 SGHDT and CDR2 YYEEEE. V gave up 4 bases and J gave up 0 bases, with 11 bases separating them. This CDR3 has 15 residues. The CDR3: CASSTLGGSGNTIYF. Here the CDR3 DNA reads TGTGCCAGCAGCACCCTAGGGGGCTCTGGAAACACCATATATTTT.

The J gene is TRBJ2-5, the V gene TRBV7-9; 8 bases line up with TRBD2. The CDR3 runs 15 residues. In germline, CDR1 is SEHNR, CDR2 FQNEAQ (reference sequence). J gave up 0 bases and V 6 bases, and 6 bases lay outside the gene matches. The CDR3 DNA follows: TGTGCCAGCAGTCGAAGCGGGGGCTACCAAGAGACCCAGTACTTC. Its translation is CASSRSGGYQETQYF.

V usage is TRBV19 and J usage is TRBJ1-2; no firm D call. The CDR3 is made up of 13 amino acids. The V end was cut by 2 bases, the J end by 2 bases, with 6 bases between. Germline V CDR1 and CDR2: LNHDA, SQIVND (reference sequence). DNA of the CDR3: TGTGCCAGTAGTATAAGAGGAAACTATGGCTACACCTTC. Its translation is CASSIRGNYGYTF.

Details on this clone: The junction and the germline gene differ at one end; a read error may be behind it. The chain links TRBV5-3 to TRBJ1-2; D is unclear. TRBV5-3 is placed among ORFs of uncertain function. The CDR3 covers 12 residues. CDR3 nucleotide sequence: TGTGCCAGCAGCTCCAACAGAGAGGGCTACACCTTC. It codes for CASSSNREGYTF.

Here the CDR3 reads CASSIRRGGLKTNNNEQFF. The CDR3 bases are TGTGCCAGTAGTATAAGAAGGGGGGGCCTGAAAACCAATAACAATGAGCAGTTCTTC. The chain combines TRBV19 with TRBJ2-1; a possible D gene is TRBD2 (7 bases). V dropped 2 bases and J dropped 5 bases, with 25 bases sitting between them. This CDR3 has 19 residues. Germline assignment: CDR1 LNHDA and CDR2 SQIVND (reference sequence).

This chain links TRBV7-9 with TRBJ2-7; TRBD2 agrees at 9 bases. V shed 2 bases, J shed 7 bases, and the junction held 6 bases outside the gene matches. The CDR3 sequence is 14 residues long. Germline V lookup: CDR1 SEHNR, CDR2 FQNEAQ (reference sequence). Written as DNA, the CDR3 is TGTGCCAGCAGCTTACCGGCTAGCGGGAAGGAGCAGTACTTC. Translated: CASSLPASGKEQYF.

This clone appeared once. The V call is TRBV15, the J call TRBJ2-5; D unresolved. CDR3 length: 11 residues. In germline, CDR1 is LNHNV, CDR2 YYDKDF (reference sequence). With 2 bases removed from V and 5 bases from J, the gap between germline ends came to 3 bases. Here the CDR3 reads CATSRRETQYF. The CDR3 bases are TGTGCCACCAGCAGACGGGAGACCCAGTACTTC.

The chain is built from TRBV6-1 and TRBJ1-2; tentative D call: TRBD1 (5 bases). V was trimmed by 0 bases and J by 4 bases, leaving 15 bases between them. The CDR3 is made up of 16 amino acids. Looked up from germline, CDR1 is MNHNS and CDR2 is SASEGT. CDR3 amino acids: CASSEAFGTRAYGYTF. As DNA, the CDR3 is TGTGCCAGCAGTGAAGCATTCGGGACGCGGGCCTATGGCTACACCTTC.

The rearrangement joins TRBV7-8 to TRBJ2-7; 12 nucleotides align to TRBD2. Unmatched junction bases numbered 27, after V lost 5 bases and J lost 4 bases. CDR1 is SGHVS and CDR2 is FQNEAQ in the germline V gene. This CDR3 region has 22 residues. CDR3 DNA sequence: TGTGCCAGCAGCAAAAAGACTCACCAAACCTCCTACCGGACTAGCGGGAAGTACGAGCAGTACTTC. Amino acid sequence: CASSKKTHQTSYRTSGKYEQYF.

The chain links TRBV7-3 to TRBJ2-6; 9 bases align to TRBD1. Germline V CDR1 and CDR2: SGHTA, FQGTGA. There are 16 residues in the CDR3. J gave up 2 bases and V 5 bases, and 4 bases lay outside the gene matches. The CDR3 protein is CASSQRQGAGANVLTF. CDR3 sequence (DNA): TGTGCCAGCAGCCAAAGACAGGGGGCTGGGGCCAACGTCCTGACTTTC.

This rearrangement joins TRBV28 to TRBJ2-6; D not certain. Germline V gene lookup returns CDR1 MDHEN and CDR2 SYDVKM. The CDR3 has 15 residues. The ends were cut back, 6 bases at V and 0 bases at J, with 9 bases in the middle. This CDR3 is CASSALVSGANVLTF. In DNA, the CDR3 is TGTGCCAGCAGCGCTCTGGTCTCTGGGGCCAACGTCCTGACTTTC.

The DNA for the CDR3 is TGTGCCAGCTCCCAATCGGCAGGGGGGGACGAGCAGTACTTC. Protein product: CASSQSAGGDEQYF. The V gene is TRBV18, the J gene TRBJ2-7; D possibly matches TRBD1 or TRBD2 (7 bases each). Germline lookup yields CDR1 KGHSH and CDR2 LQKENI. Between the trimmed V and J ends, which lost 6 bases and 5 bases, there was a span of 17 bases. The length of the CDR3 is 14 residues.

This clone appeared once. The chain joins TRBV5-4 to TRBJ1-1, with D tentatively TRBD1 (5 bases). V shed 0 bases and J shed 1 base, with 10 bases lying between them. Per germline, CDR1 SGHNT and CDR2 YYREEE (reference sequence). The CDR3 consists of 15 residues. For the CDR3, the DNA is TGTGCCAGCAGCTTGGGAGGGGCCCAGAACACTGAAGCTTTCTTT. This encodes CASSLGGAQNTEAFF.

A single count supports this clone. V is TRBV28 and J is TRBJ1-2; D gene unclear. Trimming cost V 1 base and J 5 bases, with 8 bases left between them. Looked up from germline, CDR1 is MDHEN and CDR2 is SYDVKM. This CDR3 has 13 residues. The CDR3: CASSLFAEYGYTF. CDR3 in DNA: TGTGCCAGCAGTTTATTTGCCGAATATGGCTACACCTTC.

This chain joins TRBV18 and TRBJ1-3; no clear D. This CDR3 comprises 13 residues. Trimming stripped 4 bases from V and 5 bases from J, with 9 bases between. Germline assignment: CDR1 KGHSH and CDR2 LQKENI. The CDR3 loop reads CASSLESRNTIYF. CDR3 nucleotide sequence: TGTGCCAGCTCACTGGAATCAAGAAACACCATATATTTT.

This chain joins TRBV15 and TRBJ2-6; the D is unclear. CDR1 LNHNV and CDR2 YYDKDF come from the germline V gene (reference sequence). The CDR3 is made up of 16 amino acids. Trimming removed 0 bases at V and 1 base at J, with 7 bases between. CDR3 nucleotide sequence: TGTGCCACCAGCAGAGATATAGGGTCTGGGGCCAACGTCCTGACTTTC. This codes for CATSRDIGSGANVLTF.

Here the CDR3 DNA reads TGTGCCAGCAGCCAAGATTTCTCAGTTTATTCTGGGGAGCTGTTTTTT. This codes for CASSQDFSVYSGELFF. This chain joins TRBV14 and TRBJ2-2; no definite D call. Germline assignment: CDR1 SGHDN and CDR2 FVKESK. The CDR3 totals 16 residues. V was clipped by 0 bases and J by 8 bases, with 16 bases between them. The full variable domain, in which reference TRBV14 and TRBJ2-2 provide the parts outside the CDR3, is EAGVTQFPSHSVIEKGQTVTLRCDPISGHDNLYWYRRVMGKEIKFLLHFVKESKQDESGMPNNRFLAERTGGTYSTLKVQPAELEDSGVYFCASSQDFSVYSGELFFGEGSRLTVL.

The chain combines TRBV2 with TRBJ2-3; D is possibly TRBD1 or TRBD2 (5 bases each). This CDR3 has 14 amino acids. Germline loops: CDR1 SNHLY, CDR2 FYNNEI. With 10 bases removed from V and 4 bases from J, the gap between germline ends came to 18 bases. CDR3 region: CANRDVGGSDTQYF. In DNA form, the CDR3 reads TGTGCCAACCGAGATGTTGGGGGATCAGATACGCAGTATTTT. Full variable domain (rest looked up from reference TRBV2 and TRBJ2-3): EPEVTQTPSHQVTQMGQEVILRCVPISNHLYFYWYRQILGQKVEFLVSFYNNEISEKSEIFDDQFSVERPDGSNFTLKIRSTKLEDSAMYFCANRDVGGSDTQYFGPGTRLTVL.

CDR3 DNA: TGTGCCAGCAGCTCCCGGGACAGGGCAACCGCTTATAGGTACGAGCAGTACTTC. The encoded protein is CASSSRDRATAYRYEQYF. J is TRBJ2-7 and V is TRBV9, with 9 bases identical to TRBD1. This CDR3 spans 18 amino acids. V gave up 4 bases and J gave up 4 bases; unmatched junction bases: 18. Germline V gene lookup returns CDR1 SGDLS and CDR2 YYNGEE. The complete variable domain, with remaining parts taken from reference TRBV9 and TRBJ2-7, reads DSGVTQTPKHLITATGQRVTLRCSPRSGDLSVYWYQQSLDQGLQFLIQYYNGEERAKGNILERFSAQQFPDLHSELNLSSLELGDSALYFCASSSRDRATAYRYEQYFGPGTRLTVT.

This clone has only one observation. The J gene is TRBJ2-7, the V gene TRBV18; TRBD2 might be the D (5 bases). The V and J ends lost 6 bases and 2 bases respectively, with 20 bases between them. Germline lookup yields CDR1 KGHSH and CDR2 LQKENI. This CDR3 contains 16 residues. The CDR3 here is CASSMTGITLPYEQYF. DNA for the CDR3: TGTGCCAGCTCCATGACCGGGATTACCCTACCCTACGAGCAGTACTTC.

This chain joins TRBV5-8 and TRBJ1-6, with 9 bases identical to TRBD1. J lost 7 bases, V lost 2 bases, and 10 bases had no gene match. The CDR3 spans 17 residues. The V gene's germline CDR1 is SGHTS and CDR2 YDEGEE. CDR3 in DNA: TGTGCCAGCAGCTTCGGACGCGGGACAGGGTGGAATTCACCCCTCCACTTT. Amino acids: CASSFGRGTGWNSPLHF.